These 17 T cell receptor beta chains were all obtained from the same sample, sequenced in a study of breast tumors, draining lymph nodes, adjacent tissues. Each CDR3 protein gets one entry after TCRdb re-called the multiplex PCR reads with MiXCR. The data contain tens of thousands of distinct CDR3 sequences, about 40% of them singletons. Sequencing used breast tumor tissue. These receptors all stem from a female donor with breast cancer. Some clones in this sample may be carry-over from other donors' samples.

This clonotype was detected many times. CDR3 loop: CASSSAYNSPLHF. CDR3 bases: TGTGCCAGCAGCTCCGCCTATAATTCACCCCTCCACTTT. The gene calls are TRBV28 and TRBJ1-6; no clear D gene. Deletions cut 6 bases from V and 2 bases from J, with 5 bases between. Germline V gene sequence: CDR1 MDHEN, CDR2 SYDVKM. The CDR3 runs to 13 residues. Supplemented by reference TRBV28 and TRBJ1-6, the full variable domain reads DVKVTQSSRYLVKRTGEKVFLECVQDMDHENMFWYRQDPGLGLRLIYFSYDVKMKEKGDIPEGYSVSREKKERFSLILESASTNQTSMYLCASSSAYNSPLHFGNGTRLTVT.

Note on this clonotype: The final CDR3 position lacks the conserved phenylalanine or tryptophan, pointing to a likely read error. This chain connects TRBV10-3 to TRBJ2-5, with 7 bases aligning to TRBD1. Germline assignment: CDR1 ENHRY and CDR2 SYGVKD. CDR3 length equals 13 residues. J lost 5 bases, V lost 6 bases, and 6 bases had no gene match. The CDR3 protein is CAIRTGLRETQYL. CDR3 bases: TGTGCCATCAGGACAGGGTTACGGGAGACCCAGTACCTC.

This clonotype has ten or more counts. This chain uses TRBV5-8 with TRBJ1-5; possible D gene TRBD1, 6 bases. In germline, CDR1 is SGHTS, CDR2 YDEGEE. Trimming removed 3 bases at V and 1 base at J, with 17 bases between. This CDR3 region has 17 residues. The CDR3 region is CASSSSKHTGSNQPQHF. CDR3 nucleotides: TGTGCCAGCAGCTCTAGTAAGCATACAGGGAGCAATCAGCCCCAGCATTTT.

This clonotype was found many times. The chain employs TRBV9 and TRBJ2-1; D call uncertain. The germline V and J ends were trimmed by 0 bases and 7 bases, with 5 bases remaining between them. Germline CDR1 reads SGDLS; CDR2 reads YYNGEE. CDR3 length equals 12 residues. CDR3 sequence reads: CASSVAKNEQFF. The CDR3 DNA sequence: TGTGCCAGCAGCGTAGCTAAAAATGAGCAGTTCTTC.

At least ten counts were recorded for this clonotype. This chain links TRBV30 with TRBJ2-3, with TRBD2 matching 7 bases. CDR1 is GTSNPN, CDR2 SVGIG, per germline (reference sequence). The junction had 3 bases not matched to a gene; V was cut back by 3 bases and J by 3 bases. The CDR3 extends over 13 amino acids. CDR3 residues: CAWRRESTDTQYF. The CDR3 DNA reads as TGTGCCTGGAGGCGGGAGTCAACAGATACGCAGTATTTT.

This clonotype was detected ten times or more. The chain combines TRBV6-2 or TRBV6-3 with TRBJ2-3, with 11 bases identical to TRBD2. The CDR3 is 14 residues long. Trimming removed 6 bases from V and 8 bases from J; junction bases left unmatched: 7. Germline V gene data show CDR1 as MNHEY and CDR2 as SVGEGT. Written as DNA, the CDR3 is TGTGCCAGCAGAGTAGCGGGAGGGCCAGGTACGCAGTATTTT. This encodes CASRVAGGPGTQYF.

As for this clonotype: One base away lies a much larger clone, so this may be a sequencing read error. The genes are TRBV7-2 and TRBJ2-4, with 12 bases identical to TRBD2. The CDR3 extends over 15 amino acids. V lost 5 bases to trimming and J lost 9 bases; unmatched junction nucleotides: 8. Germline CDR1 SGHTA, CDR2 FQGNSA. Here the CDR3 reads CASSATSGGIGIQYF. In DNA form, the CDR3 reads TGTGCCAGCAGCGCGACTAGCGGGGGTATCGGCATTCAGTACTTC.

This clonotype occurred many times. The chain has TRBV7-9 and TRBJ1-2, with a possible D match to TRBD1 (5 bases). The CDR3 spans 13 residues. Looked up from germline, CDR1 is SEHNR and CDR2 is FQNEAQ (reference sequence). V lost 1 base and J lost 7, with 10 bases in between. CDR3 sequence: CASSLVEGSGYTF. CDR3 sequence (DNA): TGTGCCAGCAGCTTAGTTGAGGGGAGTGGCTACACCTTC.

A note on this clonotype: At one boundary the junction diverges from the germline segment, which might be a read error. The chain employs TRBV7-9 and TRBJ1-3, with 11 positions matching TRBD1. Germline V CDR1 and CDR2: SEHNR, FQNEAQ (reference sequence). The CDR3 is 15 amino acids. DNA of the CDR3: TGTGCCAGCAGCGTCTCCGGGACAGGGGGAAACACCATACATTTT. As protein: CASSVSGTGGNTIHF.

At least ten counts were recorded for this clonotype. At one end the junction does not follow the germline gene, possibly because of a read error. J is TRBJ2-5 and V is TRBV5-1, with D possibly matching TRBD1 (5 bases). Germline CDR1 reads SGHRS; CDR2 reads YFSETQ. This CDR3 spans 14 amino acids. The CDR3 is CASRIGHRQDTQYF. As DNA, the CDR3 is TGCGCCAGTAGGATCGGACACCGCCAAGACACCCAGTACTTC.

Ten or more counts support this clonotype. Possible read error: a much larger clone is one base away. The rearrangement links TRBV5-1 to TRBJ2-7, with a possible D match to TRBD2 (5 bases). Deletions cut 3 bases from V and 5 bases from J, with 27 bases between. The CDR3 has 18 amino acids. The V gene's germline CDR1 is SGHRS and CDR2 YFSETQ. CDR3 loop: CASSSSPGRAGVVDEQYF. CDR3 DNA: TGCGCCAGCAGCTCTAGCCCCGGCCGGGCAGGAGTAGTCGACGAGCAGTACTTC.

The CDR3 region is CASSPVANTGELFF. The CDR3 DNA follows: TGTGCCAGCAGTCCAGTGGCGAACACCGGGGAGCTGTTTTTT. The rearrangement links TRBV12-3 or TRBV12-4 to TRBJ2-2; D is unresolved. The CDR3 extends over 14 amino acids. Trimming removed 5 bases at V and 0 bases at J, with 7 bases between.

The chain uses TRBV30 and TRBJ2-5, with 8 bases matching TRBD2. The CDR3 extends over 15 amino acids. J was trimmed by 5 bases and V by 2 bases; bases with no gene match: 10. In germline, CDR1 is GTSNPN, CDR2 SVGIG (reference sequence). The chain's CDR3 is CAWSSGAGGGETQYF. The CDR3, as DNA: TGTGCCTGGAGTTCGGGGGCGGGAGGAGGGGAGACCCAGTACTTC.

V and J are TRBV7-8 and TRBJ2-3; TRBD2 matches at 16 bases. With 5 bases clipped from V and 4 bases from J, the junction kept 12 bases outside the gene matches. Germline CDR1 and CDR2: SGHVS and FQNEAQ. The CDR3 is made up of 19 amino acids. In DNA form, the CDR3 reads TGTGCCAGCAGCCGTGGGACTAGCGGGAGGGCCAATGTGGCAGATACGCAGTATTTT. Translation gives CASSRGTSGRANVADTQYF.

The sample holds many counts of this clonotype. This chain joins TRBV7-3 and TRBJ2-2; 9 nucleotides agree with TRBD2. Trimming took 0 bases from V and 8 from J; bases not matched to a gene: 4. Germline CDR1 is SGHTA and CDR2 is FQGTGA. The CDR3 runs 15 residues. The CDR3 sequence is CASSLTSGREGELFF. CDR3 nucleotides: TGTGCCAGCAGCTTAACTAGCGGGAGAGAGGGGGAGCTGTTTTTT. The full variable domain, rest sourced from reference TRBV7-3 and TRBJ2-2, is GAGVSQTPSNKVTEKGKYVELRCDPISGHTALYWYRQSLGQGPEFLIYFQGTGAADDSGLPNDRFFAVRPEGSVSTLKIQRTERGDSAVYLCASSLTSGREGELFFGEGSRLTVL.

This clonotype was counted at least ten times. The V call is TRBV19, the J call TRBJ2-3; no reliable D call. Trimming pared 7 bases from V and 6 bases from J, leaving 8 bases between. Germline CDR1 is LNHDA and CDR2 is SQIVND (reference sequence). There are 11 residues in the CDR3. In DNA form, the CDR3 reads TGTGCCAGTAACAATCGGGATACGCAGTATTTT. Residues: CASNNRDTQYF.

This clonotype was counted many times. The chain carries TRBV7-3 and TRBJ2-3; perhaps TRBD2 as D (6 bases). Germline V lookup: CDR1 SGHTA, CDR2 FQGTGA. The CDR3 covers 15 residues. V was trimmed by 1 base and J by 10 bases, leaving 18 bases between them. CDR3 bases: TGTGCCAGCAGCTTAATGGGAGCGGGTGACTCGCCGCAGTATTTT. It encodes CASSLMGAGDSPQYF.